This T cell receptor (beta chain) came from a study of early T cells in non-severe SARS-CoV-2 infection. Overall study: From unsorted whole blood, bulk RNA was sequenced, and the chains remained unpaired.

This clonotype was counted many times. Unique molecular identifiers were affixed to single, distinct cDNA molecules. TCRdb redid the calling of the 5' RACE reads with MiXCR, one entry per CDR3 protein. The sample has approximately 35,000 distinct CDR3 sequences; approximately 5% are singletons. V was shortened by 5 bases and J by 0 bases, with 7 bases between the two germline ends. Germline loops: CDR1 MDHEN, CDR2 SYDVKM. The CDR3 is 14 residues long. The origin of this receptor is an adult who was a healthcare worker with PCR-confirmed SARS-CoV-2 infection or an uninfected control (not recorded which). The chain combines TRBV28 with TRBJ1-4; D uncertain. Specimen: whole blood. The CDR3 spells CASSPRATNEKLFF. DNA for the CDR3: TGTGCCAGCAGTCCTAGAGCAACTAATGAAAAACTGTTTTTT.